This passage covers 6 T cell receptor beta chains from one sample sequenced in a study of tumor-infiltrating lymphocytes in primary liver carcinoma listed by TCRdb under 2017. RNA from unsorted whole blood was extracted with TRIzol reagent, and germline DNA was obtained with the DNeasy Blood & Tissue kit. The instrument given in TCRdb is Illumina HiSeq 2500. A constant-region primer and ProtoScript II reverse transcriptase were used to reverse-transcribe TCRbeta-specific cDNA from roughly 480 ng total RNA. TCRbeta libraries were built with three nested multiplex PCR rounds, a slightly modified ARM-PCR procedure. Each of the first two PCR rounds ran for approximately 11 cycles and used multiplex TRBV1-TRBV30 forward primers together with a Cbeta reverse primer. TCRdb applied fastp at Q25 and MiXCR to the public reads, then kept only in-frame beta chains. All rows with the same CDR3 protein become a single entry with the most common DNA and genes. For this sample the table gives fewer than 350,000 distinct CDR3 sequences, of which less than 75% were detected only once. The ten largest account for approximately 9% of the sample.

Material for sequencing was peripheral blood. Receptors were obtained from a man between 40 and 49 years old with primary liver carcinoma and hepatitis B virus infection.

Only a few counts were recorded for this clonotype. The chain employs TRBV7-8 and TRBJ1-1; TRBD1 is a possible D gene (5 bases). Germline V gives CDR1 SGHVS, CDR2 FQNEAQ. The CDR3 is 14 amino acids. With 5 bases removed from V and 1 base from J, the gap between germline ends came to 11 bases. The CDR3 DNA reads TGTGCCAGCAGCGTTGGGACCGCGAACACTGAAGCTTTCTTT. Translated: CASSVGTANTEAFF.

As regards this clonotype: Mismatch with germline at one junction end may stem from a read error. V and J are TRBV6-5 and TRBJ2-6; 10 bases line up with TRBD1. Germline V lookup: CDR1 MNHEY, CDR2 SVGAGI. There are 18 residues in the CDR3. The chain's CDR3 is CASTHRGQGIGEANVLTF. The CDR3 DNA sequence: TGTGCTAGCACCCACCGGGGACAGGGGATTGGTGAGGCCAACGTCCTGACTTTC.

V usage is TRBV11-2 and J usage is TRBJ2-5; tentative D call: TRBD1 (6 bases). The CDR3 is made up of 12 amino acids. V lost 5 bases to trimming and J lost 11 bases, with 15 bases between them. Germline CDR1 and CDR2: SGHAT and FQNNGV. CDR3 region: CASSGQQDTQYF. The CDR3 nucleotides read TGTGCCAGCAGCGGACAGCAAGACACACAGTACTTC.

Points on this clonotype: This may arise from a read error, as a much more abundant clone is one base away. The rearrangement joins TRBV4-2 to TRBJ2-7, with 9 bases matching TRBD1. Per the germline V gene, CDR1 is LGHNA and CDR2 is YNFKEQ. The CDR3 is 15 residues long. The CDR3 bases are TGTGCCTGCAGCCCGGCCGGGACAGGGACCTACGAGCAGTACTTC. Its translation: CACSPAGTGTYEQYF.

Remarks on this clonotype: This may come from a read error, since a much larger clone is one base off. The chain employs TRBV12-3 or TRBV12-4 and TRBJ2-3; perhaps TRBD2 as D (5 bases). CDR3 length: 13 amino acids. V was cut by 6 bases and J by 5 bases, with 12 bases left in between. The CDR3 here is CASSRSGKDTQYF. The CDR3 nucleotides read TGTGCCAGCAGCCGCAGCGGCAAAGATACGCAGTATTTT.

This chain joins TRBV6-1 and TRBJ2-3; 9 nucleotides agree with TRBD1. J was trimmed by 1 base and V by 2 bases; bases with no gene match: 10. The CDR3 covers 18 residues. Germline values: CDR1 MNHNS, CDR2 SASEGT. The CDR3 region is CASSESGRDRVGTDTQYF. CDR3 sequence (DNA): TGTGCCAGCAGTGAATCGGGCCGGGACAGGGTGGGCACAGATACGCAGTATTTT.